This TCR beta chain comes out of a study of cytomegalovirus exposure and HLA in healthy donors. Study-wide points: A previous analysis found most TCR beta V segments productive roughly 90% or roughly 30% of the time.

Comment on this clone: Its antigen remains unknown.

The CDR3 contains 15 residues. V was clipped by 3 bases and J by 5 bases, with 14 bases between them. Germline CDR1 and CDR2: LNHDA and SQIVND (reference sequence). PCR primers comprised 60 Vbeta and 13 Jbeta primers. Measured with immunoSEQ multiplex PCR; TCRdb has only the in-frame clones, and not every one. Here the sample spans over 50,000 clones, about 80% being singletons. The TCR comes from a man aged 50 to 59 in good health and CMV-seropositive. The sequencing sample was made of PBMCs. This sequence joins TRBV19 and TRBJ1-5, with unresolved D. CDR3 protein: CASSIIYSTDQPQHF. CDR3 nucleotide sequence: TGTGCCAGTAGTATCATCTATAGTACAGATCAGCCCCAGCATTTT.